The clone carrying this TCR beta chain came up many times. This record comes from a study of Graves' ophthalmopathy and Graves' hyperthyroidism. The study amplified TCR beta CDR3 regions using RNA transcripts. HTBI primers served in a first-round RT-PCR, which a second-round multiplex PCR followed. TCRdb re-analysed the multiplex PCR reads in MiXCR, keeping a single row per CDR3 protein. Among about 660,000 distinct CDR3 sequences, about two fifths were seen once, and the ten largest hold 3% to 4%. The ends were cut back, 3 bases at V and 8 bases at J, with 9 bases in the middle. The CDR3 is made up of 12 amino acids. The germline CDR1 and CDR2 sequences are KGHDR and SFDVKD. PBMCs stemmed from 7.5 to 10 ml of fresh peripheral blood.

The sequencing input was peripheral blood. The sequence came from an adult man with Graves' ophthalmopathy. The chain links TRBV24-1 to TRBJ1-2, with no clear D. Here the CDR3 DNA reads TGTGCCACCAGTGATCCCCCGGGCGGCTACACCTTC. Protein: CATSDPPGGYTF.